This entry features one T cell receptor (beta chain) sequence. Given a much more abundant clone one base away, this may be a read error. Time point specified: newly diagnosed GD, antithyroid drugs for less than 3 months. Researchers made the TCR library from RNA that was extracted from PBMCs. Staff drew roughly 10 milliliters of peripheral blood into EDTA tubes. The data were taken from a study of regulatory T cells in long-lasting Graves disease. The germline V gene encodes CDR1 SGHRS and CDR2 YFSETQ. The CDR3 totals 14 residues. Trimming stripped 5 bases from V and 10 bases from J, with 19 bases between. For TCR beta, libraries came from iRepertoire HTBI primers and Arm-PCR of CDR3 regions. TCRdb fed the multiplex PCR reads into MiXCR, producing one record per CDR3 protein. The repertoire holds about 460,000 distinct CDR3 sequences, with 13% to 15% as singletons. These data were likewise used in another study, on T cells in Graves' hyperthyroidism and ophthalmopathy. From that paper: The model made its ophthalmopathy prediction, and onset followed a median 6.5 months later.

Material: peripheral blood mononuclear cells (PBMCs), obtained at new diagnosis, from a patient treated with antithyroid drugs. The chain joins TRBV5-1 to TRBJ2-1; D ambiguous. The sequence was collected from a woman aged 45-59 years with Graves disease. The CDR3 spells CASSPRGNHYEQFF. The CDR3 nucleotides are TGCGCCAGCAGTCCGCGCGGTAATCACTACGAGCAGTTCTTC.